A single sample gave rise to the 3 T cell receptor beta chains below, sequenced in a study of control samples from healthy donors and cancer patients. TCRdb keeps only in-frame clones here, not all; method: immunoSEQ multiplex PCR. The sample yields 150,000 or so clones, around 94% seen once. Sequencing was performed on PBMCs. These receptors were taken from a man aged 55 to 69 with colorectal cancer.

This chain links TRBV11-2 with TRBJ1-4; 7 nucleotides agree with TRBD1. Trimming removed 4 bases from V and 0 bases from J; junction bases left unmatched: 5. The CDR3 is 16 amino acids. CDR1 and CDR2 from the germline V gene are SGHAT and FQNNGV. The CDR3 region has the DNA TGTGCCAGCAGCTCTGGGGACAGAACAACTAATGAAAAACTGTTTTTT. Translated, it gives CASSSGDRTTNEKLFF. The variable domain in full, completed from reference TRBV11-2 and TRBJ1-4, reads EAGVAQSPRYKIIEKRQSVAFWCNPISGHATLYWYQQILGQGPKLLIQFQNNGVVDDSQLPKDRFSAERLKGVDSTLKIQPAKLEDSAVYLCASSSGDRTTNEKLFFGSGTQLSVL.

This chain uses TRBV7-2 with TRBJ1-2, with D possibly matching TRBD1 (5 bases). Per the germline V gene, CDR1 is SGHTA and CDR2 is FQGNSA. V was clipped by 3 bases and J by 0 bases, with 14 bases between them. The CDR3 is 16 amino acids. The DNA of the CDR3 is TGTGCCAGCAGCTTTAGAAGGACAAGAACTAACTATGGCTACACCTTC. It specifies CASSFRRTRTNYGYTF. The variable domain in full, completed from reference TRBV7-2 and TRBJ1-2, reads GAGVSQSPSNKVTEKGKDVELRCDPISGHTALYWYRQSLGQGLEFLIYFQGNSAPDKSGLPSDRFSAERTGGSVSTLTIQRTQQEDSAVYLCASSFRRTRTNYGYTFGSGTRLTVV.

The rearrangement uses TRBV19 and TRBJ2-2, with D perhaps matching TRBD2 (7 bases). The V gene lost 4 bases and the J gene lost 6 bases, with 18 bases spanning the gap. This CDR3 has 16 residues. The V gene's germline CDR1 is LNHDA and CDR2 SQIVND (reference sequence). This chain's CDR3 is CASSRNPRGAAGELFF. The CDR3 DNA follows: TGTGCCAGTAGTAGGAACCCTCGGGGGGCTGCCGGGGAGCTGTTTTTT.